Below are 28 T cell receptor beta chains sequenced from a single sample in a study of blood T cells in healthy people across ages. Combining a sample-barcoded 5' primer with a J-beta primer mix, a second PCR ran for 7 to 11 cycles. MiXCR, applied by TCRdb to the 5' RACE reads, yields one record per CDR3 protein. The sample yields hundreds of thousands of distinct CDR3 sequences, roughly two fifths seen once. The sequenced material came from blood. All receptors come from a man of 80 years or more in good health.

This clonotype occurred a few times. The rearrangement uses TRBV12-5 and TRBJ2-1; a weak D match, TRBD2 (6 bases). With the DNA end fitting TRBJ2-7 better, the J assignment may be wrong. Germline V lookup: CDR1 LGHNT, CDR2 FRNRAP. This CDR3 is built from 16 residues. The CDR3 sequence: CASGSRTTSSYNEQYF. The CDR3 nucleotides read TGTGCTAGTGGTTCGAGGACTACCAGCTCCTACAATGAGCAGTACTTC.

This chain uses TRBV9 with TRBJ2-3, with a possible D match to TRBD2 (6 bases). This CDR3 spans 16 amino acids. Trimming left V 2 bases short and J 1 base short, with 14 bases between. Germline V gives CDR1 SGDLS, CDR2 YYNGEE. Here the CDR3 reads CASSVAGTGGTDTQYF. The CDR3 DNA reads as TGTGCCAGCAGCGTCGCCGGGACTGGGGGCACAGATACGCAGTATTTT.

The V gene is TRBV27, the J gene TRBJ2-1; a possible D gene is TRBD1 (5 bases). This CDR3 contains 14 residues. CDR1 MNHEY and CDR2 SMNVEV come from the germline V gene (reference sequence). The V end lost 5 bases, the J end lost 5 bases, and 13 bases lay between the germline ends. The CDR3 region is CASSANRLNNEQFF. In DNA, the CDR3 is TGTGCCAGCAGTGCCAACAGGCTGAACAATGAGCAGTTCTTC.

The gene calls are TRBV29-1 and TRBJ1-2; D is perhaps TRBD1 (5 bases). The CDR3 extends over 13 amino acids. Germline V CDR1 and CDR2: SQVTM, ANQGSEA. Trimming took 7 bases from V and 8 from J, leaving 20 bases between them. CDR3 in amino acids: CSAHAGLISGYTF. The CDR3, as DNA: TGCAGCGCTCACGCAGGGCTAATTAGCGGCTACACCTTC.

The chain recombines TRBV20-1 with TRBJ1-2, with 8 bases aligning to TRBD1. The CDR3 sequence is 17 residues long. V lost 0 bases and J lost 4; bases outside the gene matches: 13. From germline, CDR1 is DFQATT and CDR2 SNEGSKA (reference sequence). The CDR3 loop is CSARDSRGRFVGYGYTF. The CDR3 DNA sequence: TGCAGTGCTAGAGATTCCAGGGGGCGATTCGTAGGCTATGGCTACACCTTC.

This rearrangement joins TRBV10-2 to TRBJ2-5; TRBD2 agrees at 11 bases. This CDR3 has 16 amino acids. With V trimmed by 8 bases and J by 4 bases, 12 bases remained unmatched. Per the germline V gene, CDR1 is WSHSY and CDR2 is SAAADI. The CDR3 reads CASGSGRALGGETQYF. The CDR3 nucleotides are TGCGCCAGCGGTAGCGGGAGGGCCCTCGGTGGAGAGACCCAGTACTTC.

The chain couples TRBV6-2 or TRBV6-3 to TRBJ2-1; 10 bases align to TRBD2. The length of the CDR3 is 16 residues. Losses at the gene ends were 2 bases for V and 6 bases for J; bases not matched to a gene: 7. CDR1 and CDR2 (germline): MNHEY, SVGEGT. The CDR3 spells CASSYNLAGESNEQFF. The CDR3 nucleotides read TGTGCCAGCAGTTACAATCTAGCGGGAGAGTCCAATGAGCAGTTCTTC.

At least ten counts were recorded for this clonotype. The CDR3 DNA follows: TGTGCCAGCAGCTCGACAGGGGTTAATTCACCCCTCCACTTT. It translates to CASSSTGVNSPLHF. V gene TRBV7-2 combines with J gene TRBJ1-6; TRBD1 matches at 8 bases. V gave up 4 bases and J gave up 6 bases; unmatched junction bases: 2. Germline assignment: CDR1 SGHTA and CDR2 FQGNSA. The CDR3 is made up of 14 amino acids. Complete variable domain (other parts from reference TRBV7-2 and TRBJ1-6): GAGVSQSPSNKVTEKGKDVELRCDPISGHTALYWYRQSLGQGLEFLIYFQGNSAPDKSGLPSDRFSAERTGGSVSTLTIQRTQQEDSAVYLCASSSTGVNSPLHFGNGTRLTVT.

This rearrangement joins TRBV4-2 to TRBJ2-1, with D unclear. From germline, CDR1 is LGHNA and CDR2 YNFKEQ. V lost 0 bases to trimming and J lost 4 bases, with 16 bases between them. This CDR3 is 17 amino acids long. CDR3 in DNA: TGTGCCAGCAGCCAAGACCTCGGGTCCCTACCATACAATGAGCAGTTCTTC. The encoded protein is CASSQDLGSLPYNEQFF.

This clonotype was observed at least ten times. The chain links TRBV20-1 to TRBJ2-1, with 12 bases that match TRBD2. Germline V lookup: CDR1 DFQATT, CDR2 SNEGSKA (reference sequence). The CDR3 spans 19 residues. Trimming took 6 bases from V and 5 from J; bases not matched to a gene: 20. The CDR3 DNA is TGCAGTGCAACCCGCTCCGGACTAGCGGGAAGAGGTGTGAACAATGAGCAGTTCTTC. Its protein product is CSATRSGLAGRGVNNEQFF.

The V gene is TRBV20-1, the J gene TRBJ2-1, with 7 bases aligning to TRBD1. CDR1 is DFQATT and CDR2 is SNEGSKA in the germline V gene (reference sequence). V lost 4 bases to trimming and J lost 5 bases; unmatched junction nucleotides: 5. The CDR3 is 13 residues long. The CDR3 coding sequence is TGCAGTGCTATTCGGGACAGCAACAATGAGCAGTTCTTC. It encodes CSAIRDSNNEQFF.

The chain links TRBV12-3 or TRBV12-4 to TRBJ1-1; no definite D call. The CDR3 is 13 amino acids. Trimming took off 5 bases at V and 1 base at J, with 8 bases between the two ends. CDR3 protein: CASSIQTNTEAFF. The DNA of the CDR3 is TGTGCCAGCAGTATACAGACGAACACTGAAGCTTTCTTT.

This chain links TRBV6-6 with TRBJ1-2; TRBD1 is a possible D gene (6 bases). CDR1 is MNHNY and CDR2 is SVGAGI in the germline V gene (reference sequence). The V end lost 8 bases, the J end lost 6 bases, and 13 bases lay between the germline ends. The CDR3 has 12 residues. The CDR3 region has the DNA TGTGCCAGCTCCGGGACATCAGATGGCTACACCTTC. The encoded protein is CASSGTSDGYTF.

This chain connects TRBV7-9 to TRBJ2-7, with a possible D match to TRBD2 (6 bases). Per the germline V gene, CDR1 is SEHNR and CDR2 is FQNEAQ (reference sequence). The V end was cut by 5 bases, the J end by 7 bases, with 21 bases between. The CDR3 extends over 15 amino acids. CDR3 nucleotides: TGTGCCAGCAGCCCCAGCGGGTCCGCTTACAATGAGCAGTACTTC. Its protein product is CASSPSGSAYNEQYF.

Notes on this clonotype: The junction does not match germline at one end; this may be a read error. The J gene is TRBJ1-2, the V gene TRBV4-2, with D unresolved. This CDR3 is built from 15 residues. CDR1 and CDR2 from the germline V gene are LGHNA and YNFKEQ. For the CDR3, the DNA is TGTGCCAGCAACCAAGATGCCGGGGTGAGGTATGGCTACACCTTC. Translating gives CASNQDAGVRYGYTF.

At least ten counts were recorded for this clonotype. The chain has TRBV6-5 and TRBJ2-5, with D unclear. This CDR3 has 14 residues. From germline, CDR1 is MNHEY and CDR2 SVGAGI. V was shortened by 0 bases and J by 4 bases, with 9 bases between the two germline ends. CDR3 nucleotides: TGTGCCAGCAGTTACTCCCGGGTAGTAGAGACCCAGTACTTC. It encodes CASSYSRVVETQYF.

The table lists this clonotype with many counts. Written as DNA, the CDR3 is TGTGCCAGCAGCTCTAGCGGACCCGCCTACAATGAGCAGTTCTTC. This encodes CASSSSGPAYNEQFF. The chain recombines TRBV7-2 with TRBJ2-1; 7 positions agree with TRBD2. CDR3 length equals 15 residues. Per the germline V gene, CDR1 is SGHTA and CDR2 is FQGNSA. Trimming at V came to 4 bases and at J to 2 bases, leaving 5 bases not matched to a gene.

Ten or more counts support this clonotype. The chain links TRBV29-1 to TRBJ2-6; D gene uncertain. CDR1 is SQVTM and CDR2 is ANQGSEA in the germline V gene. The length of the CDR3 is 16 residues. V was pared by 4 bases and J by 0 bases, with 13 bases between. CDR3 bases: TGCAGCGTTGGCACGACAACTAACTCTGGGGCCAACGTCCTGACTTTC. Its translation is CSVGTTTNSGANVLTF.

The chain has TRBV6-6 and TRBJ1-1; unclear D gene. The CDR3 has 15 amino acids. Per germline, CDR1 MNHNY and CDR2 SVGAGI (reference sequence). V gave up 3 bases and J gave up 0 bases, with 11 bases separating them. The CDR3 DNA reads as TGTGCCAGCAGTTATAATCGGGTTATGAACACTGAAGCTTTCTTT. Protein sequence: CASSYNRVMNTEAFF.

A word on this clonotype: The germline gene is not matched at one end of the junction; a read error may be the cause. V gene TRBV7-2 combines with J gene TRBJ2-3; 12 nucleotides agree with TRBD2. Germline loops: CDR1 SGHTA, CDR2 FQGNSA. The CDR3 is 17 amino acids. DNA of the CDR3: TGCGCCAGCAGCTTAGGCGGGACTAGCGGGAGCACAGATACGCAGTATTTT. Its protein is CASSLGGTSGSTDTQYF. Supplemented by reference TRBV7-2 and TRBJ2-3, the full variable domain reads GAGVSQSPSNKVTEKGKDVELRCDPISGHTALYWYRQSLGQGLEFLIYFQGNSAPDKSGLPSDRFSAERTGGSVSTLTIQRTQQEDSAVYLCASSLGGTSGSTDTQYFGPGTRLTVL.

This clonotype has more than one count but fewer than ten. The chain combines TRBV5-1 with TRBJ1-2; D is perhaps TRBD1 (6 bases). The CDR3 is 15 amino acids. Germline lookup yields CDR1 SGHRS and CDR2 YFSETQ. V was pared by 0 bases and J by 4 bases, with 13 bases between. CDR3 bases: TGCGCCAGCAGCTTGGGACAGGAATTTCCCTATGGCTACACCTTC. It translates to CASSLGQEFPYGYTF. The full variable domain, in which reference TRBV5-1 and TRBJ1-2 provide the parts outside the CDR3, is KAGVTQTPRYLIKTRGQQVTLSCSPISGHRSVSWYQQTPGQGLQFLFEYFSETQRNKGNFPGRFSGRQFSNSRSEMNVSTLELGDSALYLCASSLGQEFPYGYTFGSGTRLTVV.

This clonotype came up a few times. The rearrangement links TRBV6-2 or TRBV6-3 to TRBJ2-1; TRBD1 matches 7 bases. The germline CDR1 and CDR2 sequences are MNHEY and SVGEGT. The V gene end was trimmed by 6 bases and the J gene end by 4 bases; junction bases not matched to a gene: 6. The CDR3 spans 14 residues. CDR3 sequence (DNA): TGTGCCAGCAGGACCGGGACAGTTTACAATGAGCAGTTCTTC. It encodes CASRTGTVYNEQFF.

The genes are TRBV12-3 or TRBV12-4 and TRBJ1-5; TRBD1 is a possible D gene (6 bases). Trimming shortened V by 3 bases and J by 5 bases, and 11 bases separated the two germline ends. The CDR3 contains 14 residues. Written as DNA, the CDR3 is TGTGCCAGCAGTTTTGGGGGCGTTGATCAGCCCCAGCATTTT. Translation gives CASSFGGVDQPQHF.

This clonotype has only a few counts. The CDR3 is CSARPPETYGYTF. CDR3 coding DNA: TGCAGTGCTAGACCTCCGGAAACCTATGGCTACACCTTC. The rearrangement links TRBV20-1 to TRBJ1-2, with no clear D. Germline V lookup: CDR1 DFQATT, CDR2 SNEGSKA (reference sequence). CDR3 length equals 13 residues. V was shortened by 2 bases and J by 4 bases, with 11 bases between the two germline ends.

The chain has TRBV28 and TRBJ2-3; a possible D gene is TRBD1 (6 bases). This CDR3 is built from 16 residues. Trimming took off 4 bases at V and 1 base at J, with 15 bases between the two ends. CDR1 is MDHEN and CDR2 is SYDVKM in the germline V gene. The chain's CDR3 is CASSSPPGDGTDTQYF. CDR3 bases: TGTGCCAGCAGTTCGCCCCCAGGGGACGGCACAGATACGCAGTATTTT. Based on the CDR3 plus reference TRBV28 and TRBJ2-3, the full variable domain is DVKVTQSSRYLVKRTGEKVFLECVQDMDHENMFWYRQDPGLGLRLIYFSYDVKMKEKGDIPEGYSVSREKKERFSLILESASTNQTSMYLCASSSPPGDGTDTQYFGPGTRLTVL.

This clonotype was picked up one time. An end of the junction does not agree with germline; a read error may underlie this. The V gene is TRBV25-1, the J gene TRBJ2-4, with 8 bases aligning to TRBD1. The last part of the DNA fits TRBJ2-5 better; the J call may be wrong. The CDR3 spans 15 residues. CDR1 is MGHDK and CDR2 is SYGVNS in the germline V gene. CDR3 bases: TGTGCCAGCGGTGATAACAGGGGGATAGAGGAGACCCAGTACTTC. Amino acids: CASGDNRGIEETQYF.

Concerning this clonotype itself: This may stem from a read error, because a much larger clone lies one nucleotide away. The V and J genes are TRBV7-2 and TRBJ1-2; weak D call: TRBD1 (5 bases). The germline V gene encodes CDR1 SGHTA and CDR2 FQGNSA. With 6 bases removed from V and 7 bases from J, the gap between germline ends came to 15 bases. The CDR3 sequence is 13 residues long. The CDR3 is CASSPDNLSGYTF. The CDR3 DNA sequence: TGTGCCAGCAGTCCGGACAACCTCTCTGGCTACACCTTC.

The chain is built from TRBV20-1 and TRBJ2-3; TRBD2 might be the D (7 bases). Looked up from germline, CDR1 is DFQATT and CDR2 is SNEGSKA (reference sequence). The CDR3 is 15 residues long. The V gene lost 1 base and the J gene lost 3 bases, with 14 bases spanning the gap. The CDR3 here is CSARVGGRGTDTQYF. CDR3 sequence (DNA): TGCAGTGCTAGAGTCGGAGGGAGGGGGACAGATACGCAGTATTTT.